The following is a T cell receptor (beta chain) sequence with its context. Its antigen is unknown. The entry originates in a study of HIV-infected patients and healthy controls. Reverse transcription used roughly 450 ng RNA and constant-region primers for alpha and beta. Using multiplexing indices, alpha and beta chain libraries were generated apart by chain-specific third strand synthesis. A 12-nucleotide barcode per molecule came from two concatenated random hexamers added pre-amplification. TCRdb reprocessed the 5' RACE reads with MiXCR, giving one entry per CDR3 protein. This sample has around 7,100 distinct CDR3 sequences, with 9% to 9.5% found just once. The study's findings and limits: In HIV-infected patients, the apparent post-therapy Gini index recovery did not replicate in size-matched data. Significantly higher mean Gini indices appeared in HIV-infected repertoires, possibly reflecting oligoclonality.

All unsorted peripheral T cells were captured because whole blood was used without fractionation. RNA came from approximately 2.6 ml of peripheral blood. The specimen was blood, collected before antiretroviral therapy. The sequence was obtained from an adult with HIV infection.

The CDR3 DNA sequence: TGTGCCAGCAGCCCATCCGGACAGGATCAGCCCCAGCATTTT. Encoded protein: CASSPSGQDQPQHF. The chain couples TRBV3-1 to TRBJ1-5; TRBD1 matches at 7 bases. This CDR3 has 14 residues. CDR1 and CDR2 (germline): LGHDT, YNNKEL (reference sequence). Unmatched junction bases numbered 5, after V lost 4 bases and J lost 5 bases.